A single sample is the source of the 10 T cell receptor beta chains below, sequenced in a study of breast tumors, draining lymph nodes, adjacent tissues. Axillary draining lymph nodes of breast cancer patients supplied the node samples. One entry per CDR3 protein, called by TCRdb with MiXCR from the multiplex PCR reads. The sample yields about 130,000 distinct CDR3 sequences, roughly 20% seen once. Material for sequencing was axillary lymph node tissue. The receptor set was obtained from a female donor with breast cancer. Some clones in this sample may be carry-over from other donors' samples.

This clonotype showed up many times. The CDR3 spells CASRPIGQGYEQYF. The CDR3 nucleotides are TGTGCCAGCAGACCGATCGGACAGGGGTACGAGCAGTACTTC. The chain recombines TRBV12-3 or TRBV12-4 with TRBJ2-7; TRBD1 matches 9 bases. With V trimmed by 6 bases and J by 4 bases, 7 bases remained unmatched. This CDR3 has 14 residues.

This clonotype was seen repeatedly, ten times or more. The chain uses TRBV2 and TRBJ2-7; D is unresolved. The germline CDR1 and CDR2 sequences are SNHLY and FYNNEI. Between the trimmed V and J ends, which lost 7 bases and 0 bases, there was a span of 10 bases. The CDR3 covers 13 residues. The CDR3 here is CASKDVSSYEQYF. CDR3 nucleotide sequence: TGTGCCAGCAAGGACGTGAGCTCCTACGAGCAGTACTTC.

This clonotype was seen ten or more times. The chain recombines TRBV24-1 with TRBJ2-7; D possibly matches TRBD1 or TRBD2 (5 bases each). Trimming cost V 4 bases and J 4 bases, with 10 bases left between them. The CDR3 covers 13 residues. CDR1 and CDR2 from the germline V gene are KGHDR and SFDVKD. This CDR3 is CATSDSWGYEQYF. The CDR3 DNA reads TGTGCCACCAGTGACTCGTGGGGGTACGAGCAGTACTTC.

This clonotype was seen ten or more times. CDR3 sequence: CASSEVDRGNYGYTF. CDR3 DNA sequence: TGTGCCAGCAGTGAAGTTGACAGGGGTAACTATGGCTACACCTTC. The chain uses TRBV25-1 and TRBJ1-2, with TRBD1 identical over 8 bases. This CDR3 has 15 residues. Germline V gives CDR1 MGHDK, CDR2 SYGVNS. The J segment lost 1 base and the V segment lost 2 bases, leaving 3 bases of the junction unmatched.

This clonotype showed up many times. V gene TRBV18 combines with J gene TRBJ2-7; tentatively, D is TRBD2 (5 bases). V lost 3 bases and J lost 7, with 10 bases in between. The length of the CDR3 is 12 residues. CDR1 is KGHSH and CDR2 is LQKENI in the germline V gene. As DNA, the CDR3 is TGTGCCAGCTCACCCGATACGGGGGAGCAGTACTTC. Its protein product is CASSPDTGEQYF.

This clonotype was detected many times. The CDR3 loop reads CASSVVSGGRNEQFF. The CDR3, as DNA: TGCGCCAGCAGTGTTGTTAGCGGAGGGCGCAATGAGCAGTTCTTC. The chain carries TRBV10-1 and TRBJ2-1; D is possibly TRBD2 (6 bases). V shed 4 bases and J shed 6 bases, with 16 bases lying between them. Germline CDR1 and CDR2: WNHNN and SYGVQD (reference sequence). There are 15 residues in the CDR3.

In this sample, this clonotype turned up many times. The chain recombines TRBV9 with TRBJ2-7; possible D gene TRBD1, 7 bases. Germline lookup yields CDR1 SGDLS and CDR2 YYNGEE. This CDR3 comprises 16 residues. V was shortened by 3 bases and J by 0 bases, with 16 bases between the two germline ends. CDR3 sequence reads: CASSGGDSPHSYEQYF. CDR3 coding DNA: TGTGCCAGCAGCGGGGGGGACAGCCCACACTCCTACGAGCAGTACTTC.

In this sample, this clonotype turned up many times. The rearrangement uses TRBV30 and TRBJ2-1, with 12 bases aligning to TRBD2. The trim removed 8 bases at V and 1 base at J, leaving 12 bases unmatched. This CDR3 has 17 residues. CDR1 GTSNPN and CDR2 SVGIG come from the germline V gene (reference sequence). The CDR3 DNA reads as TGTGCCGGGCTGACTAGCGGGAGAACCCCGTCCTACAATGAGCAGTTCTTC. This translates into CAGLTSGRTPSYNEQFF.

This clonotype was picked up many times. The chain combines TRBV10-3 with TRBJ2-1; D is perhaps TRBD1 (5 bases). Germline values: CDR1 ENHRY, CDR2 SYGVKD. Trimming took off 6 bases at V and 3 bases at J, with 21 bases between the two ends. The CDR3 loop spans 17 amino acids. CDR3 coding DNA: TGTGCCATCAGCCTGGGGTATCAGGGCCCCCTCTACAATGAGCAGTTCTTC. This translates into CAISLGYQGPLYNEQFF.

Details on this clonotype: A junction boundary mismatches the germline segment, possibly from a read error. The DNA of the CDR3 is TGTGCCAGCAGCTTACGTCCCACAGATATGCAGTATTTT. Its translation: CASSLRPTDMQYF. The rearrangement links TRBV12-3 or TRBV12-4 to TRBJ2-3; D is ambiguous. The CDR3 consists of 13 residues.